These 2 T cell receptor beta chains came from one sample sequenced in a study of cytomegalovirus exposure and HLA in healthy donors. PCR used 60 Vbeta primers and 13 Jbeta primers. The protocol was immunoSEQ multiplex PCR, while the TCRdb copy is restricted to in-frame clones and leaves out a portion. The sample lists around 190,000 clones, 80% occurring once. The sequenced sample consisted of PBMCs. The receptors stem from a middle-aged woman in good health and CMV-seronegative.

This chain connects TRBV9 to TRBJ2-2; maybe TRBD2 (6 bases). Germline V gene sequence: CDR1 SGDLS, CDR2 YYNGEE. The CDR3 totals 16 residues. Trimming left V 0 bases short and J 2 bases short, with 11 bases between. The CDR3 sequence is CASSVDGSANTGELFF. The CDR3, as DNA: TGTGCCAGCAGCGTAGACGGGAGCGCCAACACCGGGGAGCTGTTTTTT.

The gene calls are TRBV19 and TRBJ2-7; tentative D call: TRBD2 (5 bases). The CDR3 extends over 13 amino acids. Looked up from germline, CDR1 is LNHDA and CDR2 is SQIVND (reference sequence). V gave up 5 bases and J gave up 1 base, with 9 bases separating them. CDR3 nucleotides: TGTGCCAGTAGTCGGGGAAGGTCCTACGAGCAGTACTTC. Translated: CASSRGRSYEQYF.